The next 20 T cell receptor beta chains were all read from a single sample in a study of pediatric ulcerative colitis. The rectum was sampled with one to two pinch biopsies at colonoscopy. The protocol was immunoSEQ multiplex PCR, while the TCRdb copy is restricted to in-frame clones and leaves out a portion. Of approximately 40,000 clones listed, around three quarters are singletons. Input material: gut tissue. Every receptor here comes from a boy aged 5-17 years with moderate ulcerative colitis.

The CDR3 is CASSLEGRRNQPQHF. The CDR3 region has the DNA TGCGCCAGCAGCTTGGAAGGCAGACGCAATCAGCCCCAGCATTTT. The V gene is TRBV5-1, the J gene TRBJ1-5, with D unclear. The CDR3 is made up of 15 amino acids. CDR1 SGHRS and CDR2 YFSETQ come from the germline V gene. Trimming removed 0 bases from V and 2 bases from J, with 9 bases in between.

The CDR3 bases are TGTGCCAGCAGCTTAAGCCGTGGGGGGTCCTCCTACGAGCAGTACTTC. Translating gives CASSLSRGGSSYEQYF. V is TRBV11-2 and J is TRBJ2-7; D perhaps matches TRBD2 (6 bases). Trimming shortened V by 2 bases and J by 0 bases, and 14 bases separated the two germline ends. The CDR3 is 16 residues long. Per the germline V gene, CDR1 is SGHAT and CDR2 is FQNNGV.

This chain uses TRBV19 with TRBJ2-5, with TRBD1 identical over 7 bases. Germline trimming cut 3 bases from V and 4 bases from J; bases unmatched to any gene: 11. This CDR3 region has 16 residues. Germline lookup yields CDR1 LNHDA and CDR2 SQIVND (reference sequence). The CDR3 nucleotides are TGTGCCAGTAGTATTATTACAGGGGTCCCAGGAGAGACCCAGTACTTC. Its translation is CASSIITGVPGETQYF.

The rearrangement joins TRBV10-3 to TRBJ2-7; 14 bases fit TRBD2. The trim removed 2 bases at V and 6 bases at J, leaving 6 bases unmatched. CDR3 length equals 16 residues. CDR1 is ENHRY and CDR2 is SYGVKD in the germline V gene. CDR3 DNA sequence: TGTGCCATCAGTGAGGTAGGGACTAGCGGGAGAGGCGAGCAGTACTTC. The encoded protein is CAISEVGTSGRGEQYF.

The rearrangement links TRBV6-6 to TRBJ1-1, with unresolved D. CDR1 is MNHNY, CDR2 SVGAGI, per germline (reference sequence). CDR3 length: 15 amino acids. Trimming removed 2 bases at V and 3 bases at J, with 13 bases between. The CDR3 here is CASSYTRATDTEAFF. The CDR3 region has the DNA TGTGCCAGCAGTTACACTAGGGCGACGGACACTGAAGCTTTCTTT.

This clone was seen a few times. The CDR3 DNA reads TGTGCCAGCAGTGAATCCACTAGCGGCACAGATACGCAGTATTTT. Its protein is CASSESTSGTDTQYF. The chain is built from TRBV6-4 and TRBJ2-3; TRBD2 aligns across 7 bases. Germline lookup yields CDR1 MRHNA and CDR2 SNTAGT. V lost 3 bases and J lost 1; bases outside the gene matches: 4. The CDR3 has 15 residues.

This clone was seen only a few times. Written as DNA, the CDR3 is TGTGCCATCGGGCCATCAGGGACGGACGGGGAGCTGTTTTTT. As protein: CAIGPSGTDGELFF. V usage is TRBV10-3 and J usage is TRBJ2-2; possibly TRBD1 or TRBD2 for D (5 bases each). Germline CDR1 ENHRY, CDR2 SYGVKD. V was pared by 8 bases and J by 7 bases, with 17 bases between. The CDR3 is made up of 14 amino acids.

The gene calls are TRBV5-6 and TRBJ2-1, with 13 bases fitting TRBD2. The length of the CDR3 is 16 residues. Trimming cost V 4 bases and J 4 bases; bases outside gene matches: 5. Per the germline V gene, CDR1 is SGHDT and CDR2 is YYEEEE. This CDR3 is CASSPGTSGAYNEQFF. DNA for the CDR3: TGTGCCAGCAGCCCCGGGACTAGCGGGGCTTACAATGAGCAGTTCTTC.

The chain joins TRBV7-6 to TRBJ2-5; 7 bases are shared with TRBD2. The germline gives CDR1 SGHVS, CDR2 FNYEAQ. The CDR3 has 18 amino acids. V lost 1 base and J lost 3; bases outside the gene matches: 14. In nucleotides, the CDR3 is TGTGCCAGCAGCTTAGGGCTGGGAGGGGAAAAGAGGAAAGAGACCCAGTACTTC. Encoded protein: CASSLGLGGEKRKETQYF.

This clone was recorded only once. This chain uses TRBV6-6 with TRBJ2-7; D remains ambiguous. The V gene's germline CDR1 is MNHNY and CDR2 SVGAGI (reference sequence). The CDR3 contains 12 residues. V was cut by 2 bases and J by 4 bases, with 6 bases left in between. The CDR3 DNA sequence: TGTGCCAGCAGTTACCGGGCTTACGAGCAGTACTTC. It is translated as CASSYRAYEQYF.

CDR3 coding DNA: TGCGCCAGCAGCCAAGATTGGGGGGAAAATTACAATGAGCAGTTCTTC. Amino acids: CASSQDWGENYNEQFF. This chain joins TRBV4-3 and TRBJ2-1, with a tentative D call TRBD2 (6 bases). Germline CDR1 LGHNA, CDR2 YSLEER. The CDR3 has 16 residues. Trimming took 0 bases from V and 4 from J, leaving 13 bases between them.

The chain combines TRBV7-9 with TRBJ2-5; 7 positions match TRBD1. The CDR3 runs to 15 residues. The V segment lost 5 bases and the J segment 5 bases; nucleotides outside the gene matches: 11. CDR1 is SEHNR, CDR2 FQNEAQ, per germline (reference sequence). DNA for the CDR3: TGTGCCAGCAGCGCGCCCTCACAGGGGCGCGAGACCCAGTACTTC. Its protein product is CASSAPSQGRETQYF.

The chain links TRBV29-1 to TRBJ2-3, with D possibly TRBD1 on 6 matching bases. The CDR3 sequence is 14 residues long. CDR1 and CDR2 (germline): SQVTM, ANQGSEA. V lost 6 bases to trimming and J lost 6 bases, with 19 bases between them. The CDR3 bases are TGCAGCGTGCTGTTAGGGGGTCGGGCGGATACGCAGTATTTT. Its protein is CSVLLGGRADTQYF.

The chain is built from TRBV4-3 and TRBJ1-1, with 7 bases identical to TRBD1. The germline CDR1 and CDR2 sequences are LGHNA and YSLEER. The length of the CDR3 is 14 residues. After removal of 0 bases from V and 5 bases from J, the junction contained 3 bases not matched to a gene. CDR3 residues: CASSQEGGETEAFF. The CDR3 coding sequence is TGCGCCAGCAGCCAAGAAGGGGGCGAGACTGAAGCTTTCTTT.

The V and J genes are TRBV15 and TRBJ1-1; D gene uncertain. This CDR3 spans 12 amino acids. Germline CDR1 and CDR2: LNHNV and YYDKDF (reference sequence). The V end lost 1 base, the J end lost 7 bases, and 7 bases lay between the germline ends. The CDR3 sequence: CATSRGGFEAFF. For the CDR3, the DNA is TGTGCCACCAGCAGAGGCGGATTTGAAGCTTTCTTT. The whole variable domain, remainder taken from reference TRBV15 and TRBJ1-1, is DAMVIQNPRYQVTQFGKPVTLSCSQTLNHNVMYWYQQKSSQAPKLLFHYYDKDFNNEADTPDNFQSRRPNTSFCFLDIRSPGLGDTAMYLCATSRGGFEAFFGQGTRLTVV.

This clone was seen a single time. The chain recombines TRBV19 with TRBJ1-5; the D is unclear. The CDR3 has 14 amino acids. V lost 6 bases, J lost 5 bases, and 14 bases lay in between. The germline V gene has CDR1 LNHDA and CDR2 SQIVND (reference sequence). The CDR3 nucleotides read TGTGCCAGTAGGGAACTCGGGCCCCATCAGCCCCAGCATTTT. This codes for CASRELGPHQPQHF. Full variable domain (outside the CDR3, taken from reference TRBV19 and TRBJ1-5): DGGITQSPKYLFRKEGQNVTLSCEQNLNHDAMYWYRQDPGQGLRLIYYSQIVNDFQKGDIAEGYSVSREKKESFPLTVTSAQKNPTAFYLCASRELGPHQPQHFGDGTRLSIL.

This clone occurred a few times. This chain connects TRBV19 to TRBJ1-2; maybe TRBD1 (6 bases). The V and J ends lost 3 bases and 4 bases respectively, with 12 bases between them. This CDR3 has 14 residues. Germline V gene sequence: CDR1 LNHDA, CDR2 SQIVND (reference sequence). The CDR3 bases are TGTGCCAGTAGTATCAGGACAGAGGTCTATGGCTACACCTTC. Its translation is CASSIRTEVYGYTF.

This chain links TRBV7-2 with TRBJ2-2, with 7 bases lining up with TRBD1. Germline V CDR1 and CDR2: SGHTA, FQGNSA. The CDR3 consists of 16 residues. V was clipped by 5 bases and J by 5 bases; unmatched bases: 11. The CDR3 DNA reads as TGTGCCAGCAGCCTAGGGGGCCAGGGGAGAACCGGGGAGCTGTTTTTT. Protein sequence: CASSLGGQGRTGELFF.

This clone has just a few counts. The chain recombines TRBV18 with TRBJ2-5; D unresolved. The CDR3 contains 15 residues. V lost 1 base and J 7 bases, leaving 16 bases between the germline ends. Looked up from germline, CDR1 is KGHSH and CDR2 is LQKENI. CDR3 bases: TGTGCCAGCTCACCACAGGAGTCCGGGCGCGGGACCCAGTACTTC. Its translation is CASSPQESGRGTQYF.

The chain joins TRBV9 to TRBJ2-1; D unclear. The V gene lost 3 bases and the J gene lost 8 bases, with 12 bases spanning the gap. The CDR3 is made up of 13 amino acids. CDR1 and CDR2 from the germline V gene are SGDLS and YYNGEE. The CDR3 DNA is TGTGCCAGCAGCGCCGCTATGAGCTATGAGCAGTTCTTC. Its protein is CASSAAMSYEQFF.